These 12 T cell receptor beta chains share one sample of origin, sequenced in a study of cytomegalovirus exposure and HLA in healthy donors. Amplification used 60 Vbeta primers and 13 Jbeta primers. The assay was immunoSEQ multiplex PCR, and TCRdb's table has in-frame clones only and misses some. This sample has about 110,000 clones; approximately 80% occur once, and the top ten carry 5% to 5.5%. Sequenced material: PBMCs. The receptors were gathered from a woman in her twenties or thirties in good health and CMV-seropositive.

V usage is TRBV7-9 and J usage is TRBJ2-3, with 10 bases fitting TRBD2. J was trimmed by 1 base and V by 6 bases; bases with no gene match: 7. The CDR3 covers 16 residues. Germline loops: CDR1 SEHNR, CDR2 FQNEAQ (reference sequence). The CDR3 nucleotides are TGTGCCAGCAGTCGAACCGGACTAGCGGGCACAGATACGCAGTATTTT. Translated: CASSRTGLAGTDTQYF.

The gene calls are TRBV19 and TRBJ1-1; 7 bases align to TRBD1. V gave up 4 bases and J gave up 5 bases; unmatched junction bases: 4. CDR3 size: 13 residues. Germline CDR1 is LNHDA and CDR2 is SQIVND (reference sequence). The CDR3 protein is CASSTQQGTEAFF. The CDR3, as DNA: TGTGCCAGTAGTACCCAACAGGGGACTGAAGCTTTCTTT.

This chain links TRBV30 with TRBJ1-5, with 8 bases fitting TRBD1. Trimming took 4 bases from V and 5 from J; bases not matched to a gene: 7. The CDR3 length is 14 residues. The germline gives CDR1 GTSNPN, CDR2 SVGIG (reference sequence). The CDR3 loop reads CAWKVTGAHQPQHF. CDR3 nucleotides: TGTGCCTGGAAGGTGACAGGGGCCCATCAGCCCCAGCATTTT.

The gene calls are TRBV5-1 and TRBJ1-1; 8 nucleotides align to TRBD1. CDR1 and CDR2 (germline): SGHRS, YFSETQ. With 0 bases clipped from V and 1 base from J, the junction kept 8 bases outside the gene matches. CDR3 length equals 17 residues. CDR3: CASSLVFQGAKNTEAFF. Here the CDR3 DNA reads TGCGCCAGCAGCTTGGTTTTTCAGGGGGCCAAGAACACTGAAGCTTTCTTT.

The chain employs TRBV11-2 and TRBJ2-7; 12 nucleotides match TRBD2. CDR3 length: 14 residues. Germline V gene sequence: CDR1 SGHAT, CDR2 FQNNGV. Losses at the gene ends were 3 bases for V and 4 bases for J; bases not matched to a gene: 1. The CDR3: CASSFLAGGYEQYF. The CDR3 bases are TGTGCCAGCAGCTTCCTAGCGGGAGGGTACGAGCAGTACTTC.

This clone appeared a few times. J is TRBJ2-1 and V is TRBV6-4; D is perhaps TRBD2 (5 bases). The germline V gene encodes CDR1 MRHNA and CDR2 SNTAGT. The CDR3 spans 14 residues. The ends were cut back, 2 bases at V and 5 bases at J, with 10 bases in the middle. For the CDR3, the DNA is TGTGCCAGCAGTGACCATCCGGGGAACAATGAGCAGTTCTTC. Encoded protein: CASSDHPGNNEQFF.

This clone has only a few counts. The chain uses TRBV19 and TRBJ2-5; 11 positions agree with TRBD2. After removal of 6 bases from V and 2 bases from J, the junction contained 5 bases not matched to a gene. Germline V gene lookup returns CDR1 LNHDA and CDR2 SQIVND (reference sequence). This CDR3 has 15 amino acids. For the CDR3, the DNA is TGTGCCAGTAGCTTCCCTAGCGGGAGGCAAGAGACCCAGTACTTC. It specifies CASSFPSGRQETQYF.

The V gene is TRBV6-1, the J gene TRBJ1-1, with a weak D call TRBD1 (6 bases). With 7 bases removed from V and 4 bases from J, the gap between germline ends came to 16 bases. This CDR3 is built from 14 residues. CDR1 and CDR2 from the germline V gene are MNHNS and SASEGT. The CDR3 DNA reads TGTGCCAGCACATATGACAGGTTGGGCACTGAAGCTTTCTTT. Amino acid sequence: CASTYDRLGTEAFF.

This clone was found once. The chain couples TRBV9 to TRBJ2-2; 7 nucleotides line up with TRBD1. Trimming took 5 bases from V and 7 from J; bases not matched to a gene: 8. This CDR3 comprises 14 residues. Germline values: CDR1 SGDLS, CDR2 YYNGEE. The CDR3 DNA follows: TGTGCCAGCAGGGATACAGGGGTTGACGGGGAGCTGTTTTTT. Its protein is CASRDTGVDGELFF. The entire variable domain, with the rest obtained from reference TRBV9 and TRBJ2-2, is as follows: DSGVTQTPKHLITATGQRVTLRCSPRSGDLSVYWYQQSLDQGLQFLIQYYNGEERAKGNILERFSAQQFPDLHSELNLSSLELGDSALYFCASRDTGVDGELFFGEGSRLTVL.

J is TRBJ1-5 and V is TRBV19; D ambiguous. This CDR3 region has 13 residues. Germline CDR1 LNHDA, CDR2 SQIVND (reference sequence). V was pared by 5 bases and J by 0 bases, with 5 bases between. CDR3 nucleotide sequence: TGTGCCAGTAGTGGCTCTAGCAATCAGCCCCAGCATTTT. Protein product: CASSGSSNQPQHF. Complete variable domain (other parts from reference TRBV19 and TRBJ1-5): DGGITQSPKYLFRKEGQNVTLSCEQNLNHDAMYWYRQDPGQGLRLIYYSQIVNDFQKGDIAEGYSVSREKKESFPLTVTSAQKNPTAFYLCASSGSSNQPQHFGDGTRLSIL.

The chain couples TRBV30 to TRBJ2-5, with 9 bases that match TRBD2. Trimming took 2 bases from V and 9 from J; bases not matched to a gene: 7. The CDR3 covers 13 residues. The germline CDR1 and CDR2 sequences are GTSNPN and SVGIG (reference sequence). CDR3 region: CAWSLSSGKSQYF. The CDR3 DNA follows: TGTGCCTGGAGTTTGTCTAGCGGGAAGTCCCAGTACTTC.

This rearrangement joins TRBV7-9 to TRBJ2-7; tentative D call: TRBD2 (6 bases). Trimming pared 2 bases from V and 5 bases from J, leaving 7 bases between. The length of the CDR3 is 12 residues. The germline V gene has CDR1 SEHNR and CDR2 FQNEAQ (reference sequence). The CDR3 here is CASSLWRDEQYF. The DNA of the CDR3 is TGTGCCAGCAGCTTATGGAGGGACGAGCAGTACTTC.